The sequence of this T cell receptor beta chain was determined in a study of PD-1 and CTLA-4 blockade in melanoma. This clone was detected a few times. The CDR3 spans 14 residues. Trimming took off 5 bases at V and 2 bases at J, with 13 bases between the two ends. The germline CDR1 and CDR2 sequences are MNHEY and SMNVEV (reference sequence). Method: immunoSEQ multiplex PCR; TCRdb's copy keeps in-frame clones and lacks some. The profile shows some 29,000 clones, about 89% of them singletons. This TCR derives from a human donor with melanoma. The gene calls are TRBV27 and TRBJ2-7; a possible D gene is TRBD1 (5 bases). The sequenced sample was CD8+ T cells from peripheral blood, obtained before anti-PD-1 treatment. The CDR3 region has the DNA TGTGCCAGCAGTGTAATCGACAGAACCTACGAGCAGTACTTC. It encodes CASSVIDRTYEQYF.